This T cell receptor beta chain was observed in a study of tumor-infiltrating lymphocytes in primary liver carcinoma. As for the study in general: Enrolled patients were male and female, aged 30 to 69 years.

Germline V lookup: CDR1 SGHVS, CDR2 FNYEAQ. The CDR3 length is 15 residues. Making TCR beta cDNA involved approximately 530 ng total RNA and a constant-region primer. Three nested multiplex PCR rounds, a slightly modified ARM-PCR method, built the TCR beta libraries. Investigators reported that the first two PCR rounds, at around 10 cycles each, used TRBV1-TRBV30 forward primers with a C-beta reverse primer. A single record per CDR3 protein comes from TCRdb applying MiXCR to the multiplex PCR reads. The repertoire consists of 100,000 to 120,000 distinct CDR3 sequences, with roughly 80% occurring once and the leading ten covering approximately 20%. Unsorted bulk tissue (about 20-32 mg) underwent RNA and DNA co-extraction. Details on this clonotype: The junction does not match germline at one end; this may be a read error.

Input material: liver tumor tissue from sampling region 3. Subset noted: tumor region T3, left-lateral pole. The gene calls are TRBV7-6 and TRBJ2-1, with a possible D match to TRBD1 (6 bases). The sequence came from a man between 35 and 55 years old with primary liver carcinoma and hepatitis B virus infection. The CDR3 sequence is CARSLRRGGYNEQFF. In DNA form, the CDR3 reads TGTGCCCGCAGCTTAAGGAGAGGGGGTTACAATGAGCAGTTCTTC.